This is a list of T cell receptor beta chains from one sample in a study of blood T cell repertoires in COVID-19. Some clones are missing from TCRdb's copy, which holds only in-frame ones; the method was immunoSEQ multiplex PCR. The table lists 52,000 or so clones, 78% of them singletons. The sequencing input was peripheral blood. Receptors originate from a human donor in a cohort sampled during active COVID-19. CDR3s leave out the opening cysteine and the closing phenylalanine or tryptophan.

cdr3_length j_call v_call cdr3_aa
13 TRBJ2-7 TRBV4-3 ASSQGGGSTYEQY
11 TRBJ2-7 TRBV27 ASERRAAGEQY
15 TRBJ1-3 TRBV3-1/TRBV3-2 ASSHRDRTHSGNTIY
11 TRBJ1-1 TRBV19 ASSVTGGTEAF
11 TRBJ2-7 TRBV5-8 ASSWDSSYEQY
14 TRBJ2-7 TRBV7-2 ASSLLEGGTGNRQY
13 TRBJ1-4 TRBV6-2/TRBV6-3 ASSRTGTGQEKLF
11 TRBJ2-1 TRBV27 ASSLREWNEQF
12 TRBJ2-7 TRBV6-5 ASRQRDINYEQY
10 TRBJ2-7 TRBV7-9 ASSFQNYEQY
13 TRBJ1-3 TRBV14 ASSQDGGSGNTIY
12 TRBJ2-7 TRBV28 ASSAARDAYEQY
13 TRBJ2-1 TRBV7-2 ASSLVRGSYNEQF
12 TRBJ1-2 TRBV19 ASSWTGLDYGYT
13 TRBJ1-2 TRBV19 ASSPWDTARYGYT
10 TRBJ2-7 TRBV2 ASKRGPYEQY